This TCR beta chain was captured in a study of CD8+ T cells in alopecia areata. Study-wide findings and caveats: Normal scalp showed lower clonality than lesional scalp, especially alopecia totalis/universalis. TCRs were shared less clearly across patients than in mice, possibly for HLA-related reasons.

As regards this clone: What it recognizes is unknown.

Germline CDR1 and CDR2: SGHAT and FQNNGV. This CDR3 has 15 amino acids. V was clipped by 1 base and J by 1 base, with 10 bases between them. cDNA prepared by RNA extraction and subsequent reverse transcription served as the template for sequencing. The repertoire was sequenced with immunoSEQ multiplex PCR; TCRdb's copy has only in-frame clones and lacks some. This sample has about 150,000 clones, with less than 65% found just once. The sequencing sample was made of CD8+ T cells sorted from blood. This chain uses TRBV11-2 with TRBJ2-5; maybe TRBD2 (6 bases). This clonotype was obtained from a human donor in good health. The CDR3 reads CASSLAGVFQETQYF. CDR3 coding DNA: TGTGCCAGCAGCTTAGCGGGAGTCTTCCAAGAGACCCAGTACTTC.